Described below is a single T cell receptor beta chain sequence and its context. Its antigen is not identified. These data belong to a study of T cells expressing NK-cell markers. Findings of the study overall: The dominant NKG2C+ clonotypes represented about 1.0-7.5% of CD8+ T cells in six donors. There remained a lack of clarity about HCMV specificity of expanded NKG2C+ T cell clones.

Making the TCR beta cDNA relied on 5'RACE template switching with UMIs. TCRdb re-called the 5' RACE reads; every CDR3 protein appears as one record, without DNA. There are 90,000 to 130,000 distinct CDR3 sequences in the sample, with under 20% held by the top ten. In germline, CDR1 is SGHRS, CDR2 YFSETQ. This CDR3 spans 13 amino acids. Sequenced input: blood T cells: a sorted CD56 or NKG2C T cell subset, CD4+ or CD8+ T cells, or bulk PBMC T cells (not recorded which). The chain couples TRBV5-1 to TRBJ2-1; TCRdb proposes TRBD2, but this gene call is untestable without DNA. The receptor comes from a woman aged 18-69 years in good health. The CDR3 spells CASGTATYNEQFF.